These 4 T cell receptor beta chains were sequenced from one sample in a study of cytomegalovirus exposure and HLA in healthy donors. Primers included in the PCR were 60 Vbeta and 13 Jbeta primers. The data were produced by immunoSEQ multiplex PCR, yet TCRdb's version contains in-frame clones alone and is incomplete. The sample yields 95,000 to 130,000 clones, around 81% seen once. Sequencing used PBMCs. The receptors come from a woman aged 25 to 45 in good health and CMV-seronegative.

This clone was recorded once. The chain links TRBV28 to TRBJ1-3; no definite D call. The CDR3 has 14 amino acids. Trimming stripped 5 bases from V and 0 bases from J, with 8 bases between. Germline V gene data show CDR1 as MDHEN and CDR2 as SYDVKM. CDR3 sequence reads: CASSQTFSGNTIYF. CDR3 sequence (DNA): TGTGCCAGCAGTCAGACATTCTCTGGAAACACCATATATTTT.

CDR3: CASSPTAGGTGGELFF. The CDR3 DNA sequence: TGTGCCAGCAGCCCGACGGCGGGGGGCACGGGCGGGGAGCTGTTTTTT. J is TRBJ2-2 and V is TRBV7-6, with TRBD2 matching over 8 bases. This CDR3 has 16 amino acids. Germline values: CDR1 SGHVS, CDR2 FNYEAQ. The junction had 12 bases not matched to a gene; V was cut back by 5 bases and J by 7 bases.

This clone was found a few times. The V and J genes are TRBV5-4 and TRBJ2-1, with 9 bases matching TRBD1. Per the germline V gene, CDR1 is SGHNT and CDR2 is YYREEE (reference sequence). The junction had 9 bases not matched to a gene; V was cut back by 4 bases and J by 7 bases. The CDR3 has 15 residues. CDR3 region: CASSLGDRATNEQFF. CDR3 DNA: TGTGCCAGCAGCCTCGGGGACAGGGCCACTAATGAGCAGTTCTTC.

Written as DNA, the CDR3 is TGTGCCAGCAATGGTGGGGCTAGCGCTTGGGAGACCCAGTACTTC. It translates to CASNGGASAWETQYF. The genes are TRBV9 and TRBJ2-5, with a tentative D call TRBD2 (6 bases). Trimming pared 6 bases from V and 5 bases from J, leaving 20 bases between. There are 15 residues in the CDR3. Germline V gene data show CDR1 as SGDLS and CDR2 as YYNGEE.